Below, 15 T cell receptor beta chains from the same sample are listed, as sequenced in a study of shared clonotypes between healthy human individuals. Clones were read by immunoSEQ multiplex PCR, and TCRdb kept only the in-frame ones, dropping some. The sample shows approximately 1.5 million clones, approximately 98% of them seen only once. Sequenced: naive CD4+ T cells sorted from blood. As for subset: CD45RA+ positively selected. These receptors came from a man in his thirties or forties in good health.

The chain's CDR3 is CASSFTQVNTEAFF. DNA for the CDR3: TGTGCCAGCAGTTTTACACAGGTGAACACTGAAGCTTTCTTT. This sequence joins TRBV7-9 and TRBJ1-1; tentatively, D is TRBD1 (5 bases). Trimming cost V 6 bases and J 0 bases, with 11 bases left between them. Germline V lookup: CDR1 SEHNR, CDR2 FQNEAQ (reference sequence). This CDR3 contains 14 residues.

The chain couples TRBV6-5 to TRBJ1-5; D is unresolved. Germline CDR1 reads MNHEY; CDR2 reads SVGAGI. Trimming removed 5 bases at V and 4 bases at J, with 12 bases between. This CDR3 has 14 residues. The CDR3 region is CASSPGLFNQPQHF. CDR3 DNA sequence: TGTGCCAGCAGTCCAGGACTCTTTAATCAGCCCCAGCATTTT.

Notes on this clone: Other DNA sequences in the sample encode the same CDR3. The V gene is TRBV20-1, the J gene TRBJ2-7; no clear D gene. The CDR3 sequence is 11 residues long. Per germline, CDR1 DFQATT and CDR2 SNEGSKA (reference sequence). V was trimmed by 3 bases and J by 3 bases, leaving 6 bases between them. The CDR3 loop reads CSAREVYEQYF. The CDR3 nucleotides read TGCAGTGCTAGGGAAGTCTACGAGCAGTACTTC.

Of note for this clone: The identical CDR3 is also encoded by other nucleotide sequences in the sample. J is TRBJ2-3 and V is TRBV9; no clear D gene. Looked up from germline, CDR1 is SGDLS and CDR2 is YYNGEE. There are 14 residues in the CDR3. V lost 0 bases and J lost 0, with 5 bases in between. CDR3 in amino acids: CASSVDLSTDTQYF. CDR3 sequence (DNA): TGTGCCAGCAGCGTAGATCTGAGCACAGATACGCAGTATTTT. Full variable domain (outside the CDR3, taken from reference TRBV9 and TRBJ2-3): DSGVTQTPKHLITATGQRVTLRCSPRSGDLSVYWYQQSLDQGLQFLIQYYNGEERAKGNILERFSAQQFPDLHSELNLSSLELGDSALYFCASSVDLSTDTQYFGPGTRLTVL.

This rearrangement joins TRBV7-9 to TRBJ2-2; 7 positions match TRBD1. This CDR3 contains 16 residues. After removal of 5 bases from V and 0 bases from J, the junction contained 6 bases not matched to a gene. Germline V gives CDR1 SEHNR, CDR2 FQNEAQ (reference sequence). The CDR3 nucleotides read TGTGCCAGCAGCCCAAGGGACAGAGCGAACACCGGGGAGCTGTTTTTT. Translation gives CASSPRDRANTGELFF.

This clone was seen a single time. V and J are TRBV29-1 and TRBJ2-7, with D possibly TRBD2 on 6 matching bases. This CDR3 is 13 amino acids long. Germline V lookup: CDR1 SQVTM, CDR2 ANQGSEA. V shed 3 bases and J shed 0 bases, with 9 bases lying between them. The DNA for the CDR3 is TGCAGCGTTGAGGCAGCGGGCTCCTACGAGCAGTACTTC. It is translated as CSVEAAGSYEQYF.

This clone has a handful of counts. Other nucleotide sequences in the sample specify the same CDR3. The CDR3 protein is CASSLQGSYEQYF. For the CDR3, the DNA is TGCGCCAGCAGCTTGCAGGGATCCTACGAGCAGTACTTC. The chain couples TRBV5-1 to TRBJ2-7, with D maybe TRBD1 (5 bases). CDR3 length equals 13 residues. Germline V CDR1 and CDR2: SGHRS, YFSETQ. The V gene lost 1 base and the J gene lost 1 base, with 6 bases spanning the gap.

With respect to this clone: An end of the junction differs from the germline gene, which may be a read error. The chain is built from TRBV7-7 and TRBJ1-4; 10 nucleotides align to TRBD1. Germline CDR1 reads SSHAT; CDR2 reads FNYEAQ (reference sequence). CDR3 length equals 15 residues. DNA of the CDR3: TGTGCTAGCAGCACCCGGACAGGGGGAAATGAAAAACTGTTTTTT. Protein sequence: CASSTRTGGNEKLFF.

The CDR3 sequence is CATSRTTSQETQFF. In nucleotides, the CDR3 is TGTGCCACCAGCAGAACAACCAGCCAAGAGACCCAGTTCTTC. This chain joins TRBV15 and TRBJ2-1; D gene uncertain. CDR3 length: 14 residues. The V and J ends lost 2 bases and 13 bases respectively, with 18 bases between them. CDR1 LNHNV and CDR2 YYDKDF come from the germline V gene (reference sequence). Using reference TRBV15 and TRBJ2-1 for the parts outside the CDR3, the full variable domain is DAMVIQNPRYQVTQFGKPVTLSCSQTLNHNVMYWYQQKSSQAPKLLFHYYDKDFNNEADTPDNFQSRRPNTSFCFLDIRSPGLGDTAMYLCATSRTTSQETQFFGPGTRLTVL.

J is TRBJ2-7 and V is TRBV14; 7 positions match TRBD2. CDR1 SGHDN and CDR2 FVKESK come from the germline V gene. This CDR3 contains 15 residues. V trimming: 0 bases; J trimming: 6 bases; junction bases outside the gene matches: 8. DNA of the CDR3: TGTGCCAGCAGCCAAGACTGGACTAGACGCGGCGAGCAGTACTTC. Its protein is CASSQDWTRRGEQYF.

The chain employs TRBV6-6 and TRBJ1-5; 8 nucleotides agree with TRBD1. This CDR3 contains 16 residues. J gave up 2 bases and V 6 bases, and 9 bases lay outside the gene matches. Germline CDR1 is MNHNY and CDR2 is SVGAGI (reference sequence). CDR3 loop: CASRDRQGYGNQPQHF. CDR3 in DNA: TGTGCCAGCAGGGATCGACAGGGGTATGGCAATCAGCCCCAGCATTTT.

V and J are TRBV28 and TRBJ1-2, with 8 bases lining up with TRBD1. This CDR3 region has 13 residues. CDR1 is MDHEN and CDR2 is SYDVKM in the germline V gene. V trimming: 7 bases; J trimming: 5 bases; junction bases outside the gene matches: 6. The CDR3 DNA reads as TGTGCCAGCAACCTGGGACAGGCTTATGGCTACACCTTC. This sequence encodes CASNLGQAYGYTF.

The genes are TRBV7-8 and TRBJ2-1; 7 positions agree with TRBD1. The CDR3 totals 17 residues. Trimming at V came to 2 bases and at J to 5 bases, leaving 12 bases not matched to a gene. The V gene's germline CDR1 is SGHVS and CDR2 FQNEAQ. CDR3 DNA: TGTGCCAGCAGCTTACTCGTCTGGGTAACAGGGGACAATGAGCAGTTCTTC. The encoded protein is CASSLLVWVTGDNEQFF.

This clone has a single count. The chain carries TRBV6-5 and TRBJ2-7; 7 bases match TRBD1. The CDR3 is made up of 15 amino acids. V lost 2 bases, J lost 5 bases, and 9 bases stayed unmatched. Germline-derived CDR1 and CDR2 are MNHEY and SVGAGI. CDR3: CASSYQGQPWNEQYF. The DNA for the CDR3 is TGTGCCAGCAGTTACCAGGGACAGCCTTGGAACGAGCAGTACTTC.

This CDR3 is CASSAGGTANTEAFF. The DNA for the CDR3 is TGTGCCAGCAGCGCCGGCGGGACAGCTAACACTGAAGCTTTCTTT. The chain employs TRBV21-1 and TRBJ1-1; TRBD1 is the table's D call and was not checked against the DNA. TRBV21-1 corresponds to a pseudogene. This CDR3 contains 15 residues.